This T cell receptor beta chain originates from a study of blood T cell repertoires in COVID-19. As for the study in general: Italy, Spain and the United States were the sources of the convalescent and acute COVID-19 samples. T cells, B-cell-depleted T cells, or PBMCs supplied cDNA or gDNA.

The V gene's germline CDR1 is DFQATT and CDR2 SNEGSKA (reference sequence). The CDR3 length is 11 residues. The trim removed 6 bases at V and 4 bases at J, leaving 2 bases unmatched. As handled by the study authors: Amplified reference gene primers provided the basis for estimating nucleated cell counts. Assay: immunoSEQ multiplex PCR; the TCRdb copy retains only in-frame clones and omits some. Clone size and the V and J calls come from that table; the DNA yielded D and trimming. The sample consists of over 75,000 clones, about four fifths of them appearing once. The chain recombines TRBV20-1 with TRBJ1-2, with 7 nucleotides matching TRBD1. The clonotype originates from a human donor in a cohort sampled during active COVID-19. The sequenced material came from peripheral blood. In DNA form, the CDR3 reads TGCAGTGCACCAGGGGGCTATGGCTACACCTTC. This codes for CSAPGGYGYTF.